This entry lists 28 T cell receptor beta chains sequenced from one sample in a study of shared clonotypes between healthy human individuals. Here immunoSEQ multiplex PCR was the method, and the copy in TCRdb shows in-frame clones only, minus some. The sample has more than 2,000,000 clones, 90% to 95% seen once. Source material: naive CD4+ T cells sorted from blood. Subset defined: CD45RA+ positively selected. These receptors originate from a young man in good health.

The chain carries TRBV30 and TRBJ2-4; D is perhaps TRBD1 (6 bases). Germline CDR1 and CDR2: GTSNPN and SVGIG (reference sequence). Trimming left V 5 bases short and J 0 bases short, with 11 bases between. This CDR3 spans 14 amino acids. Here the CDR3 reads CAWGQKIAKNIQYF. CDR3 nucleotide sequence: TGTGCCTGGGGACAGAAAATAGCCAAAAACATTCAGTACTTC. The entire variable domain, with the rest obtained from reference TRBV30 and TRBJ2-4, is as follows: SQTIHQWPATLVQPVGSPLSLECTVEGTSNPNLYWYRQAAGRGLQLLFYSVGIGQISSEVPQNLSASRPQDRQFILSSKKLLLSDSGFYLCAWGQKIAKNIQYFGAGTRLSVL.

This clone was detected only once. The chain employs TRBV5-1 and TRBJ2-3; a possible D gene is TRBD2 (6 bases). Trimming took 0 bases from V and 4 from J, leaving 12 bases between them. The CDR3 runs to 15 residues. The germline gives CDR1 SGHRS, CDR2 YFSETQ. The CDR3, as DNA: TGCGCCAGCAGCTTGGAGGCTAGCGCTGCAGATACGCAGTATTTT. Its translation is CASSLEASAADTQYF.

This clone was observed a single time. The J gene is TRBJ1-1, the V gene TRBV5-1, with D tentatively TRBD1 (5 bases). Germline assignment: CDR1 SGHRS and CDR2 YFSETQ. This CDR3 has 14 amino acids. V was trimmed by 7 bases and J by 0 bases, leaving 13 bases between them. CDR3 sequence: CASQGAGMNTEAFF. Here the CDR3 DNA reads TGCGCCAGCCAGGGTGCGGGCATGAACACTGAAGCTTTCTTT.

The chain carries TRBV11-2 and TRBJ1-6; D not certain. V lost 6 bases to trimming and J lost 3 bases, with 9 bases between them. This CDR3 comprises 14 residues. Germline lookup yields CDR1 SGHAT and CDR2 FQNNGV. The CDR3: CASSYDSYNSPLHF. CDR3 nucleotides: TGTGCCAGCAGTTACGATAGCTATAATTCACCCCTCCACTTT.

The CDR3 region has the DNA TGTGCCAGTAGTATTTTGGGCAGCGGAGAGTACCAAGAGACCCAGTACTTC. This translates into CASSILGSGEYQETQYF. This sequence joins TRBV19 and TRBJ2-5; TRBD2 might be the D (5 bases). Germline CDR1 is LNHDA and CDR2 is SQIVND (reference sequence). V gave up 3 bases and J gave up 0 bases, with 17 bases separating them. The CDR3 is 17 amino acids.

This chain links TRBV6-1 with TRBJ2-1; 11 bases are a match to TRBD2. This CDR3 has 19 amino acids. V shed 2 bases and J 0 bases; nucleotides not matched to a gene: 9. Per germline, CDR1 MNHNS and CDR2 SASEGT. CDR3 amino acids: CASSENMGTSGSSYNEQFF. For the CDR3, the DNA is TGTGCCAGCAGTGAAAATATGGGTACTAGCGGGAGCTCCTACAATGAGCAGTTCTTC.

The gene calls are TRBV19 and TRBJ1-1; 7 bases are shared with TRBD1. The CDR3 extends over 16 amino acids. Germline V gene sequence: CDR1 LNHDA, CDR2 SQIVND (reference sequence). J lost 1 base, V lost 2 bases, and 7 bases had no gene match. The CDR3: CASSILGTAPNTEAFF. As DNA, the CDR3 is TGTGCCAGTAGTATACTCGGGACAGCTCCGAACACTGAAGCTTTCTTT. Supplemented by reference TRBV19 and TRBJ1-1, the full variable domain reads DGGITQSPKYLFRKEGQNVTLSCEQNLNHDAMYWYRQDPGQGLRLIYYSQIVNDFQKGDIAEGYSVSREKKESFPLTVTSAQKNPTAFYLCASSILGTAPNTEAFFGQGTRLTVV.

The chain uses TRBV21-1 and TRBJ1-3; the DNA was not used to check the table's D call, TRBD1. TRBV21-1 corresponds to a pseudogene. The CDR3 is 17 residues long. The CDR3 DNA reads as TGTGCCAGCAGCAAAGCGCCCTCGGACAGCTCTGGAAACACCATATATTTT. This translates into CASSKAPSDSSGNTIYF.

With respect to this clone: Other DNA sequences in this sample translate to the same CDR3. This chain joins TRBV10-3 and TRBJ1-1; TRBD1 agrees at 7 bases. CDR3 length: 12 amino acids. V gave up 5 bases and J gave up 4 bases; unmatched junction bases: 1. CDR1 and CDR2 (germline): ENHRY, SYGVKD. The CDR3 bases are TGTGCCATCAGTTCAGGGGGCACTGAAGCTTTCTTT. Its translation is CAISSGGTEAFF.

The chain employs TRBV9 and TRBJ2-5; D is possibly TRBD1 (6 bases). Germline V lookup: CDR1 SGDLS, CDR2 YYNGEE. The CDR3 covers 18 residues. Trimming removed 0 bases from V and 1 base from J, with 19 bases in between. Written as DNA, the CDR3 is TGTGCCAGCAGCGTAGGCCCCGGGACAAGGGATTTCCAAGAGACCCAGTACTTC. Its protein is CASSVGPGTRDFQETQYF.

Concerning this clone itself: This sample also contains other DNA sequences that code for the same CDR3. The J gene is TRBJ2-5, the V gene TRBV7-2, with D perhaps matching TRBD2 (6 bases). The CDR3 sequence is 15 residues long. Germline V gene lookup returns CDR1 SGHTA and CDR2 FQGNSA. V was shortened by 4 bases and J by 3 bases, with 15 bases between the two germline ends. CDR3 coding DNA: TGTGCCAGCAGCTCGAGCGGGCTAGGTAAAGAGACCCAGTACTTC. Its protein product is CASSSSGLGKETQYF.

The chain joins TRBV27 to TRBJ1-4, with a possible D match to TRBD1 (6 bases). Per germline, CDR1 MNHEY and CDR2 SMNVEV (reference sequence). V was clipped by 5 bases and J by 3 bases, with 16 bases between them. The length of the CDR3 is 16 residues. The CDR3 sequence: CASSPKTQGPNEKLFF. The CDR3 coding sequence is TGTGCCAGCAGTCCAAAGACCCAGGGGCCTAATGAAAAACTGTTTTTT.

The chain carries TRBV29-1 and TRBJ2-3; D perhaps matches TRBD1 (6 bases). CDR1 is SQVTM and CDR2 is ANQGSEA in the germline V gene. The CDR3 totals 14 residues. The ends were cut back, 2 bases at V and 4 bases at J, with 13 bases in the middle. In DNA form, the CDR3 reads TGCAGCGTTGAAAGGGACACAGCCCCAGATACGCAGTATTTT. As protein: CSVERDTAPDTQYF.

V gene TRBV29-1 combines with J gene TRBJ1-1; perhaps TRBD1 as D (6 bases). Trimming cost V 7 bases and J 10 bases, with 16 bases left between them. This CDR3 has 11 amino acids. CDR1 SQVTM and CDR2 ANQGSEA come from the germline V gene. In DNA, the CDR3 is TGCAGCGCTAGACAGGACAATCCAGCTTTCTTT. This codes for CSARQDNPAFF.

DNA for the CDR3: TGTGCGACGGGGCGGTACAATGAGCAGTTCTTC. Its translation is CATGRYNEQFF. The chain couples TRBV27 to TRBJ2-1, with D perhaps being TRBD1 or TRBD2 (5 bases each). The V gene's germline CDR1 is MNHEY and CDR2 SMNVEV (reference sequence). This CDR3 is built from 11 residues.

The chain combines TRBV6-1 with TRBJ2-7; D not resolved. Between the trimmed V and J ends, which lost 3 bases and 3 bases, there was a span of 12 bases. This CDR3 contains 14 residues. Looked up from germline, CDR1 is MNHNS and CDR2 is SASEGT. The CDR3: CASSDSQGGYEQYF. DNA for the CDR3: TGTGCCAGCAGTGATAGTCAAGGCGGCTACGAGCAGTACTTC.

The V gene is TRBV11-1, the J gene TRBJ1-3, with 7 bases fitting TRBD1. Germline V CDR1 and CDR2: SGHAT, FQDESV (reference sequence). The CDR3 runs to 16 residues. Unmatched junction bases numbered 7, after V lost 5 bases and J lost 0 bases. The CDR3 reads CASSPGTASSGNTIYF. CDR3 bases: TGTGCCAGCAGCCCCGGGACAGCGTCCTCTGGAAACACCATATATTTT.

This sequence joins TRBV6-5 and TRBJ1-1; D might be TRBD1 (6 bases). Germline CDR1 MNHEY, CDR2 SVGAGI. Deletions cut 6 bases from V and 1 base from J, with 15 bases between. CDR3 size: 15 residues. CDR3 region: CASRGGGLGNTEAFF. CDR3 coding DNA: TGTGCCAGCAGAGGGGGGGGACTGGGGAACACTGAAGCTTTCTTT.

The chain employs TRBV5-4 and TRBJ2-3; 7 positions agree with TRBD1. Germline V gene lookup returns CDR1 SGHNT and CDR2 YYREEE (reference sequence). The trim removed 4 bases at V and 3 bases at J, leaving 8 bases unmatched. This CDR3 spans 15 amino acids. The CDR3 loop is CASSGGQAETDTQYF. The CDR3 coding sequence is TGTGCCAGCAGCGGAGGACAGGCCGAAACAGATACGCAGTATTTT.

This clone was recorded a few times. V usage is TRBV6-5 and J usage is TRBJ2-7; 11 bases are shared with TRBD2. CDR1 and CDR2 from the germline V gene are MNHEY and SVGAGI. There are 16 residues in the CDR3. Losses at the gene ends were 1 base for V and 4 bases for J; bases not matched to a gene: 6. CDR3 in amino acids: CASSYLTSGDPYEQYF. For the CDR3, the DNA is TGTGCCAGCAGTTACTTGACTAGCGGGGATCCTTACGAGCAGTACTTC.

Here the CDR3 reads CASSAPGQGAYEQYF. The CDR3 DNA reads as TGTGCCAGCTCAGCTCCGGGACAGGGGGCTTACGAGCAGTACTTC. J is TRBJ2-7 and V is TRBV18; 12 bases are a match to TRBD1. V was clipped by 5 bases and J by 4 bases; unmatched bases: 6. This CDR3 spans 15 amino acids. Per the germline V gene, CDR1 is KGHSH and CDR2 is LQKENI.

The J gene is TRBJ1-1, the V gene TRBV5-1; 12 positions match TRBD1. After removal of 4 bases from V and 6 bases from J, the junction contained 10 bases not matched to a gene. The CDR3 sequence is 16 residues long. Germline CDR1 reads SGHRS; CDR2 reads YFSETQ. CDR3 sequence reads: CASSQAGTGGMAEAFF. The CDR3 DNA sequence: TGCGCCAGCAGCCAAGCCGGGACAGGGGGCATGGCTGAAGCTTTCTTT.

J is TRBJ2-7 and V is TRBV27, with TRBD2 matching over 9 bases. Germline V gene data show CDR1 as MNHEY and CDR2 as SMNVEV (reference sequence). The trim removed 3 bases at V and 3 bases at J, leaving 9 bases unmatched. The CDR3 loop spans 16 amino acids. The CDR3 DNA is TGTGCCAGCAGTTTCTATAGCGGGAGAGGATTCTACGAGCAGTACTTC. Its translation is CASSFYSGRGFYEQYF.

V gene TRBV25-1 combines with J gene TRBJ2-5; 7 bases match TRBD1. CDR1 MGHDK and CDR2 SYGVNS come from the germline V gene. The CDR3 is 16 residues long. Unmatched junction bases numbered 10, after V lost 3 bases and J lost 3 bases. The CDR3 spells CASSEQQGIAKETQYF. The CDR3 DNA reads TGTGCCAGCAGTGAGCAACAGGGGATTGCCAAAGAGACCCAGTACTTC.

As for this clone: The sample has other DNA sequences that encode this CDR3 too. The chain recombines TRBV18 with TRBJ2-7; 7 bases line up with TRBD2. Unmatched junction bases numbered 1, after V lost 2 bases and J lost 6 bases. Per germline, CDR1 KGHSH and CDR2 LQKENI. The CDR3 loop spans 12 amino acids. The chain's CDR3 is CASSPSGGEQYF. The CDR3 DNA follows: TGTGCCAGCTCACCATCGGGGGGCGAGCAGTACTTC. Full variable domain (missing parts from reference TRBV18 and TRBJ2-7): NAGVMQNPRHLVRRRGQEARLRCSPMKGHSHVYWYRQLPEEGLKFMVYLQKENIIDESGMPKERFSAEFPKEGPSILRIQQVVRGDSAAYFCASSPSGGEQYFGPGTRLTVT.

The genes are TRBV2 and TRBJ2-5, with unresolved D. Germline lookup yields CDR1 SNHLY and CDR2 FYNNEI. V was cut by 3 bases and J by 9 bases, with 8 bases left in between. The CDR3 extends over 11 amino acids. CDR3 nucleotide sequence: TGTGCCAGCAGTGATGGCGGCTCCCAGTACTTC. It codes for CASSDGGSQYF.

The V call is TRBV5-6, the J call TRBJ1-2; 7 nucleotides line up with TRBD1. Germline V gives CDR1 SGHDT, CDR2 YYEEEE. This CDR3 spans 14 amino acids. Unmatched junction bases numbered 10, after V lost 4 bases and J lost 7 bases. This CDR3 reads CASSPTGWTFGYTF. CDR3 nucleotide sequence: TGTGCCAGCAGCCCGACAGGGTGGACCTTTGGCTACACCTTC.

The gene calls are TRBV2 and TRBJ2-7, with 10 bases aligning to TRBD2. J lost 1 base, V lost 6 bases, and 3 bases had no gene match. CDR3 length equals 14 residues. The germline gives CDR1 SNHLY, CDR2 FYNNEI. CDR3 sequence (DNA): TGTGCCAGCAGATCTAGCGGGGGATCCTACGAGCAGTACTTC. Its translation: CASRSSGGSYEQYF.